The 25 T cell receptor beta chains in this list originate from one sample, sequenced in a study of blood T cell repertoires in COVID-19. Libraries were prepared by immunoSEQ multiplex PCR; TCRdb keeps only in-frame clonotypes and omits some of them. The table shows under 150,000 clones, with less than 85% occurring only once. The sample consisted of peripheral blood. All receptors derive from a woman at least 80 years old with acute or convalescent COVID-19.

The rearrangement uses TRBV18 and TRBJ2-3; tentative D call: TRBD2 (5 bases). The CDR3 is 15 residues long. V shed 3 bases and J shed 0 bases, with 10 bases lying between them. Germline CDR1 KGHSH, CDR2 LQKENI. CDR3 protein: CASSPDRRSTDTQYF. The CDR3 DNA is TGTGCCAGCTCACCGGATAGGAGGAGCACAGATACGCAGTATTTT.

The rearrangement links TRBV18 to TRBJ2-1; 9 bases line up with TRBD2. V was pared by 3 bases and J by 12 bases, with 12 bases of the junction left unmatched. The CDR3 sequence is 15 residues long. From germline, CDR1 is KGHSH and CDR2 LQKENI. CDR3 nucleotides: TGTGCCAGCTCACCTTCCGGGACTAGCCCTCTAGGGCAGTTCTTC. Protein product: CASSPSGTSPLGQFF.

V and J are TRBV5-1 and TRBJ1-1; 8 nucleotides align to TRBD1. V trimming: 3 bases; J trimming: 1 base; junction bases outside the gene matches: 8. The CDR3 runs to 16 residues. CDR1 and CDR2 from the germline V gene are SGHRS and YFSETQ. The CDR3 nucleotides read TGCGCCAGCAGCTCGACCCCCGGGACAGGGAACACTGAAGCTTTCTTT. Residues: CASSSTPGTGNTEAFF.

The sample holds a few counts of this clone. The chain couples TRBV3-1 (or the pseudogene TRBV3-2) to TRBJ1-6; D may be TRBD1 (6 bases). Trimming took 1 base from V and 10 from J, leaving 14 bases between them. The CDR3 contains 15 residues. Per the germline V gene, CDR1 is LGHDT and CDR2 is YNNKEL (reference sequence). CDR3 DNA sequence: TGTGCCAGCAGCCAAGTTCTGGGGGCTGGATCACCCCTCCACTTT. This translates into CASSQVLGAGSPLHF.

The J gene is TRBJ1-2, the V gene TRBV5-1, with TRBD1 matching over 7 bases. V gave up 4 bases and J gave up 7 bases; unmatched junction bases: 13. The CDR3 extends over 15 amino acids. The V gene's germline CDR1 is SGHRS and CDR2 YFSETQ. CDR3 in DNA: TGCGCCAGCAGCCTAACTCGGGACAGCCAGAGTGGCTACACCTTC. Translated: CASSLTRDSQSGYTF.

J is TRBJ1-1 and V is TRBV7-2; TRBD1 aligns across 7 bases. CDR3 size: 15 residues. The V gene end was trimmed by 4 bases and the J gene end by 1 base; junction bases not matched to a gene: 6. Looked up from germline, CDR1 is SGHTA and CDR2 is FQGNSA. For the CDR3, the DNA is TGTGCCAGCAGCTACCGGACAGGATCGAACACTGAAGCTTTCTTT. This sequence encodes CASSYRTGSNTEAFF.

V usage is TRBV7-6 and J usage is TRBJ1-5, with a possible D match to TRBD1 (5 bases). The germline V gene encodes CDR1 SGHVS and CDR2 FNYEAQ. The V gene lost 6 bases and the J gene lost 4 bases, with 10 bases spanning the gap. The CDR3 consists of 13 residues. The CDR3 DNA follows: TGTGCCAGCAGTCCTGACAGAAATCAGCCCCAGCATTTT. Amino acid sequence: CASSPDRNQPQHF.

In this sample, this clone turned up a few times. The chain is built from TRBV2 and TRBJ2-1; maybe TRBD1 (6 bases). CDR1 is SNHLY, CDR2 FYNNEI, per germline. Trimming took 6 bases from V and 12 from J, leaving 15 bases between them. The CDR3 is 12 residues long. CDR3: CASRSGQLGQFF. The CDR3 DNA is TGTGCCAGCAGATCCGGACAGTTGGGGCAGTTCTTC.

This rearrangement joins TRBV2 to TRBJ1-4; 9 bases line up with TRBD1. The V gene end was trimmed by 6 bases and the J gene end by 3 bases; junction bases not matched to a gene: 5. CDR1 is SNHLY and CDR2 is FYNNEI in the germline V gene. This CDR3 is built from 15 residues. CDR3 loop: CASRAGQGPNEKLFF. For the CDR3, the DNA is TGTGCCAGCAGAGCGGGACAGGGACCTAATGAAAAACTGTTTTTT.

The V call is TRBV14, the J call TRBJ1-3; D gene unclear. The CDR3 is made up of 15 amino acids. V was clipped by 0 bases and J by 4 bases, with 10 bases between them. Germline V lookup: CDR1 SGHDN, CDR2 FVKESK. CDR3 sequence (DNA): TGTGCCAGCAGCCAAGATCCAGTCCCGGGAAACACCATATATTTT. Its protein product is CASSQDPVPGNTIYF.

V gene TRBV5-6 combines with J gene TRBJ1-1; tentative D call: TRBD1 (6 bases). CDR3 length: 15 residues. V was clipped by 0 bases and J by 1 base, with 10 bases between them. CDR1 and CDR2 from the germline V gene are SGHDT and YYEEEE. The CDR3 sequence: CASSLAFRGNTEAFF. In DNA form, the CDR3 reads TGTGCCAGCAGCTTGGCATTCAGGGGGAACACTGAAGCTTTCTTT.

The count of this clone is one. The chain uses TRBV7-9 and TRBJ2-7; 12 bases are shared with TRBD1. There are 14 residues in the CDR3. Trimming removed 5 bases from V and 5 bases from J; junction bases left unmatched: 4. Germline V CDR1 and CDR2: SEHNR, FQNEAQ (reference sequence). Here the CDR3 reads CASSQGQGAHEQYF. CDR3 sequence (DNA): TGTGCCAGCAGCCAGGGACAGGGGGCCCACGAGCAGTACTTC.

The chain combines TRBV6-5 with TRBJ1-1, with D maybe TRBD1 (6 bases). The CDR3 runs 15 residues. Germline CDR1 and CDR2: MNHEY and SVGAGI. The V and J ends lost 8 bases and 3 bases respectively, with 19 bases between them. The DNA for the CDR3 is TGTGCCAGCCTGGGGCGGGGGGCGAGGGACACTGAAGCTTTCTTT. Protein: CASLGRGARDTEAFF.

The V call is TRBV9, the J call TRBJ2-3, with D possibly matching TRBD1 (6 bases). Germline values: CDR1 SGDLS, CDR2 YYNGEE. There are 16 residues in the CDR3. Trimming shortened V by 4 bases and J by 6 bases, and 21 bases separated the two germline ends. DNA of the CDR3: TGTGCCAGCAGCCCCATCACTAGGACAGTTACGGATACGCAGTATTTT. Translating it yields CASSPITRTVTDTQYF.

The chain links TRBV5-4 to TRBJ2-7; D may be TRBD1 (6 bases). The CDR3 runs 16 residues. The ends were cut back, 0 bases at V and 7 bases at J, with 20 bases in the middle. Germline V gives CDR1 SGHNT, CDR2 YYREEE (reference sequence). Here the CDR3 DNA reads TGTGCCAGCAGCTTGGGTGGGGGCCTAGCCGGGCAGGAGCAGTACTTC. Its protein is CASSLGGGLAGQEQYF.

Regarding this clone: At one boundary the junction diverges from the germline segment, which might be a read error. The rearrangement links TRBV7-7 to TRBJ2-3; the match to TRBD2 covers 9 bases. CDR1 and CDR2 from the germline V gene are SSHAT and FNYEAQ (reference sequence). The CDR3 is made up of 16 amino acids. The CDR3 protein is CASSFGRGGAADTQYF. DNA of the CDR3: TGTGCTAGCAGCTTTGGTCGCGGGGGGGCTGCAGATACGCAGTATTTT.

The chain recombines TRBV9 with TRBJ2-7; 7 nucleotides agree with TRBD1. The CDR3 is 13 residues long. The trim removed 4 bases at V and 5 bases at J, leaving 6 bases unmatched. CDR1 and CDR2 from the germline V gene are SGDLS and YYNGEE. The CDR3 protein is CASSLTGLDEQYF. The CDR3 DNA reads as TGTGCCAGCAGCTTGACAGGGCTCGACGAGCAGTACTTC.

This clone appeared a few times. V is TRBV30 and J is TRBJ1-2; D is uncertain. The V and J ends lost 6 bases and 4 bases respectively, with 12 bases between them. The germline CDR1 and CDR2 sequences are GTSNPN and SVGIG (reference sequence). This CDR3 is 12 amino acids long. This CDR3 is CACETDLYGYTF. For the CDR3, the DNA is TGTGCCTGTGAGACTGACCTCTATGGCTACACCTTC.

The chain couples TRBV29-1 to TRBJ2-5, with 7 bases fitting TRBD2. Germline V gene sequence: CDR1 SQVTM, CDR2 ANQGSEA. V lost 4 bases to trimming and J lost 2 bases; unmatched junction nucleotides: 7. The CDR3 is made up of 14 amino acids. CDR3 coding DNA: TGCAGCGTTGGGGCTAGCGGATATCAAGAGACCCAGTACTTC. It specifies CSVGASGYQETQYF. Variable domain in full (rest from reference TRBV29-1 and TRBJ2-5): SAVISQKPSRDICQRGTSLTIQCQVDSQVTMMFWYRQQPGQSLTLIATANQGSEATYESGFVIDKFPISRPNLTFSTLTVSNMSPEDSSIYLCSVGASGYQETQYFGPGTRLLVL.

The table lists this clone with a few counts. The chain joins TRBV2 to TRBJ2-7, with 10 bases matching TRBD1. The CDR3 is 14 amino acids. V was clipped by 6 bases and J by 5 bases; unmatched bases: 7. CDR1 is SNHLY, CDR2 FYNNEI, per germline. The CDR3 region is CASRMTGGRDEQYF. The DNA of the CDR3 is TGTGCCAGCAGGATGACAGGGGGCCGGGACGAGCAGTACTTC.

This CDR3 is CASSYRLAGGPYEQYF. The CDR3 nucleotides are TGTGCCAGCAGTTACCGACTAGCGGGAGGGCCCTACGAGCAGTACTTC. This chain uses TRBV27 with TRBJ2-7, with TRBD2 matching over 14 bases. The CDR3 totals 16 residues. Germline assignment: CDR1 MNHEY and CDR2 SMNVEV (reference sequence). The trim removed 4 bases at V and 2 bases at J, leaving 4 bases unmatched.

V usage is TRBV4-3 and J usage is TRBJ1-5, with D possibly being TRBD1 (5 bases). In germline, CDR1 is LGHNA, CDR2 YSLEER. The CDR3 is 15 amino acids. The V end lost 3 bases, the J end lost 4 bases, and 13 bases lay between the germline ends. CDR3 bases: TGCGCCAGCAGCCAGGCGGCAGGGAATAATCAGCCCCAGCATTTT. It yields the protein CASSQAAGNNQPQHF.

This clone has only a few counts. This chain joins TRBV4-3 and TRBJ2-5, with 9 bases lining up with TRBD2. With 0 bases clipped from V and 4 bases from J, the junction kept 6 bases outside the gene matches. This CDR3 region has 16 residues. Germline loops: CDR1 LGHNA, CDR2 YSLEER. The CDR3 DNA sequence: TGCGCCAGCAGCCAAGATCTGCTAGCGGGGCGAGAGACCCAGTACTTC. Translated, it gives CASSQDLLAGRETQYF.

This chain joins TRBV6-5 and TRBJ2-7, with D possibly being TRBD1 (6 bases). This CDR3 has 14 amino acids. Between the trimmed V and J ends, which lost 2 bases and 0 bases, there was a span of 8 bases. Looked up from germline, CDR1 is MNHEY and CDR2 is SVGAGI. The CDR3 DNA reads TGTGCCAGCAGTTACGGCAGGGGCTCCTACGAGCAGTACTTC. Protein: CASSYGRGSYEQYF.

The chain has TRBV6-5 and TRBJ1-6; D is ambiguous. The V gene's germline CDR1 is MNHEY and CDR2 SVGAGI. With 0 bases removed from V and 7 bases from J, the gap between germline ends came to 7 bases. The CDR3 totals 14 residues. CDR3 in amino acids: CASSYSSTNSPLHF. CDR3 nucleotides: TGTGCCAGCAGTTACTCGTCTACCAATTCACCCCTCCACTTT.